The 24 T cell receptor beta chains below all came from one sample that was sequenced in a study of graft-versus-host responses after intestinal transplantation. This table comes from immunoSEQ multiplex PCR, and its TCRdb copy is limited to in-frame clones, with some not included. Here the sample spans nearly 90,000 clones, over 80% being singletons. The antigens for these receptors are not known. The sequences come from unstimulated CD8+ T cells sorted from spleen or lymph node cells, collected before intestinal transplant. These receptor sequences come from a human donor who received an intestinal transplant.

The genes are TRBV7-2 and TRBJ1-3; D uncertain. Trimming took off 3 bases at V and 0 bases at J, with 6 bases between the two ends. The germline V gene encodes CDR1 SGHTA and CDR2 FQGNSA. The CDR3 consists of 14 residues. CDR3 sequence: CASSFWGSGNTIYF. As DNA, the CDR3 is TGTGCCAGCAGCTTCTGGGGCTCTGGAAACACCATATATTTT.

This rearrangement joins TRBV28 to TRBJ2-5; 13 bases match TRBD2. CDR3 length: 14 residues. Germline assignment: CDR1 MDHEN and CDR2 SYDVKM. With 8 bases clipped from V and 3 bases from J, the junction kept 3 bases outside the gene matches. The CDR3 reads CASGLAGAKETQYF. The CDR3 DNA sequence: TGTGCCAGCGGACTAGCGGGAGCCAAAGAGACCCAGTACTTC.

V is TRBV29-1 and J is TRBJ2-1, with D possibly being TRBD1 (5 bases). This CDR3 has 15 residues. V lost 2 bases and J lost 0, with 11 bases in between. Looked up from germline, CDR1 is SQVTM and CDR2 is ANQGSEA. This CDR3 is CSVETGFSSYNEQFF. The CDR3 DNA follows: TGCAGCGTTGAAACAGGCTTCAGCTCCTACAATGAGCAGTTCTTC.

V and J are TRBV6-6 and TRBJ1-1; D ambiguous. The CDR3 totals 13 residues. CDR1 is MNHNY and CDR2 is SVGAGI in the germline V gene (reference sequence). The V end lost 5 bases, the J end lost 1 base, and 8 bases lay between the germline ends. For the CDR3, the DNA is TGTGCCAGCAGTACCACAGCGAACACTGAAGCTTTCTTT. As protein: CASSTTANTEAFF.

This clone showed up just a few times. The chain's CDR3 is CASRRNTEAFF. The CDR3 bases are TGTGCCAGCAGGAGGAACACTGAAGCTTTCTTT. The chain is built from TRBV28 and TRBJ1-1; D remains ambiguous. Trimming took 6 bases from V and 1 from J, leaving 3 bases between them. The germline CDR1 and CDR2 sequences are MDHEN and SYDVKM. This CDR3 has 11 amino acids.

The chain combines TRBV18 with TRBJ2-3; D perhaps matches TRBD2 (6 bases). V shed 0 bases and J shed 1 base, with 14 bases lying between them. CDR1 is KGHSH and CDR2 is LQKENI in the germline V gene. The CDR3 length is 17 residues. The CDR3 protein is CASSPPSGDKGTDTQYF. The CDR3 nucleotides read TGTGCCAGCTCACCACCTTCGGGGGATAAGGGCACAGATACGCAGTATTTT.

The V gene is TRBV28, the J gene TRBJ2-7; D remains unclear. CDR3 length: 10 residues. Between the trimmed V and J ends, which lost 10 bases and 8 bases, there was a span of 12 bases. Germline values: CDR1 MDHEN, CDR2 SYDVKM. The CDR3 loop reads CATKGQQQYF. In DNA form, the CDR3 reads TGTGCCACCAAAGGGCAGCAGCAGTACTTC.

This clone was counted between two and nine times. The chain combines TRBV27 with TRBJ2-5; 8 bases map to TRBD1. The CDR3 loop spans 15 amino acids. Trimming took 2 bases from V and 4 from J; bases not matched to a gene: 6. Germline V gene sequence: CDR1 MNHEY, CDR2 SMNVEV (reference sequence). CDR3 nucleotide sequence: TGTGCCAGCAGTTTAAGCCAGGGGGCGAGAGAGACCCAGTACTTC. This sequence encodes CASSLSQGARETQYF.

The chain links TRBV7-6 to TRBJ2-1, with D possibly TRBD2 on 5 matching bases. Germline CDR1 reads SGHVS; CDR2 reads FNYEAQ. Between the trimmed V and J ends, which lost 7 bases and 4 bases, there was a span of 20 bases. The CDR3 contains 16 residues. The CDR3 here is CASTSIQEAYYNEQFF. The CDR3 DNA follows: TGTGCCAGCACCTCCATTCAGGAGGCCTATTACAATGAGCAGTTCTTC.

The V and J genes are TRBV7-6 and TRBJ1-5, with a weak D call TRBD1 (6 bases). This CDR3 region has 14 residues. Germline-derived CDR1 and CDR2 are SGHVS and FNYEAQ. Trimming removed 1 base from V and 4 bases from J, with 8 bases in between. In DNA form, the CDR3 reads TGTGCCAGCAGCTTAGAACAGGGTAATCAGCCCCAGCATTTT. Protein: CASSLEQGNQPQHF.

The chain links TRBV29-1 to TRBJ2-7; 10 nucleotides match TRBD2. The germline V gene has CDR1 SQVTM and CDR2 ANQGSEA. The CDR3 has 13 residues. Trimming cost V 4 bases and J 5 bases; bases outside gene matches: 5. CDR3 bases: TGCAGCGTTGCGGGACTAGCGCTCAACGAGCAGTACTTC. Its protein is CSVAGLALNEQYF.

The J gene is TRBJ2-1, the V gene TRBV9; 10 bases are shared with TRBD1. Trimming at V came to 0 bases and at J to 4 bases, leaving 4 bases not matched to a gene. The CDR3 is 16 residues long. In germline, CDR1 is SGDLS, CDR2 YYNGEE. The CDR3 DNA reads as TGTGCCAGCAGCGTAGAGATGGACAGGGGGTACAATGAGCAGTTCTTC. It codes for CASSVEMDRGYNEQFF.

The chain employs TRBV5-1 and TRBJ2-1; no clear D gene. V was clipped by 0 bases and J by 2 bases, with 18 bases between them. The CDR3 loop spans 18 amino acids. CDR1 and CDR2 from the germline V gene are SGHRS and YFSETQ. CDR3 residues: CASSLDGSEFSPYNEQFF. CDR3 in DNA: TGCGCCAGCAGCTTGGACGGGTCGGAGTTTAGCCCCTACAATGAGCAGTTCTTC. Supplemented by reference TRBV5-1 and TRBJ2-1, the full variable domain reads KAGVTQTPRYLIKTRGQQVTLSCSPISGHRSVSWYQQTPGQGLQFLFEYFSETQRNKGNFPGRFSGRQFSNSRSEMNVSTLELGDSALYLCASSLDGSEFSPYNEQFFGPGTRLTVL.

The genes are TRBV25-1 and TRBJ2-1; no reliable D call. The germline gives CDR1 MGHDK, CDR2 SYGVNS. The V and J ends lost 2 bases and 8 bases respectively, with 13 bases between them. The CDR3 totals 14 residues. DNA for the CDR3: TGTGCCAGCAGTGAAGCTAGTTCAGTCGATGAGCAGTTCTTC. Protein: CASSEASSVDEQFF.

The chain employs TRBV6-5 and TRBJ2-5; tentative D call: TRBD2 (6 bases). V lost 5 bases to trimming and J lost 5 bases, with 12 bases between them. This CDR3 contains 13 residues. Germline CDR1 is MNHEY and CDR2 is SVGAGI. The DNA of the CDR3 is TGTGCCAGCAGTGGAGAGGAGGGGGAGACCCAGTACTTC. It encodes CASSGEEGETQYF.

V and J are TRBV9 and TRBJ2-1; possibly TRBD2 for D (6 bases). CDR1 SGDLS and CDR2 YYNGEE come from the germline V gene. V was trimmed by 4 bases and J by 9 bases, leaving 23 bases between them. The CDR3 runs 16 residues. CDR3 in amino acids: CASSPDIGGVLGEQFF. For the CDR3, the DNA is TGTGCCAGCAGCCCAGATATCGGGGGTGTGTTAGGTGAGCAGTTCTTC.

J is TRBJ1-5 and V is TRBV13; D perhaps matches TRBD1 (5 bases). The CDR3 is 12 residues long. The germline gives CDR1 PRHDT, CDR2 FYEKMQ (reference sequence). V was trimmed by 5 bases and J by 6 bases, leaving 8 bases between them. Here the CDR3 reads CASSLGVQPQHF. The DNA for the CDR3 is TGTGCCAGCAGCCTGGGGGTTCAGCCCCAGCATTTT.

This chain uses TRBV6-6 with TRBJ2-5, with 9 bases identical to TRBD1. This CDR3 is 16 amino acids long. Germline assignment: CDR1 MNHNY and CDR2 SVGAGI (reference sequence). The V and J ends lost 6 bases and 1 base, in that order; junction bases with no gene match: 9. CDR3 nucleotides: TGTGCCAGCAGCGGACTGGGGACAGGGTTCCAAGAGACCCAGTACTTC. This gives the protein CASSGLGTGFQETQYF.

V and J are TRBV11-2 and TRBJ2-7, with a possible D match to TRBD1 (5 bases). V lost 1 base, J lost 3 bases, and 10 bases lay in between. The CDR3 spans 14 residues. Per germline, CDR1 SGHAT and CDR2 FQNNGV. CDR3 amino acids: CASSLVGQGYEQYF. CDR3 nucleotides: TGTGCCAGCAGCTTAGTAGGGCAGGGCTACGAGCAGTACTTC.

This chain uses TRBV7-8 with TRBJ2-7; D is unclear. Trimming removed 1 base at V and 3 bases at J, with 10 bases between. This CDR3 is built from 14 residues. Germline values: CDR1 SGHVS, CDR2 FQNEAQ. This CDR3 is CASSLEPRYYEQYF. CDR3 bases: TGTGCCAGCAGCTTAGAGCCCCGTTACTACGAGCAGTACTTC.

Only a few counts were recorded for this clone. The chain uses TRBV30 and TRBJ2-7, with TRBD1 as a possible D gene (5 bases). Germline-derived CDR1 and CDR2 are GTSNPN and SVGIG (reference sequence). The CDR3 has 11 residues. V was shortened by 1 base and J by 6 bases, with 7 bases between the two germline ends. In DNA form, the CDR3 reads TGTGCCTGGAGTGGTACAGGCGAGCAGTACTTC. This gives the protein CAWSGTGEQYF. Together with reference TRBV30 and TRBJ2-7, the CDR3 gives the full variable domain: SQTIHQWPATLVQPVGSPLSLECTVEGTSNPNLYWYRQAAGRGLQLLFYSVGIGQISSEVPQNLSASRPQDRQFILSSKKLLLSDSGFYLCAWSGTGEQYFGPGTRLTVT.

A single count supports this clone. This chain links TRBV21-1 with TRBJ2-1. TRBV21-1 is recorded as a pseudogene. The CDR3 loop spans 16 amino acids. The DNA for the CDR3 is TGTGCCAGCAGCAAATGTAGCCAGGGGGGGAACAATGAGCAGTTCTTC. Translated, it gives CASSKCSQGGNNEQFF.

The chain couples TRBV29-1 to TRBJ1-1; 10 bases match TRBD1. The CDR3 has 15 amino acids. Germline V gene data show CDR1 as SQVTM and CDR2 as ANQGSEA. J lost 5 bases, V lost 6 bases, and 12 bases had no gene match. The CDR3 coding sequence is TGCAGCGTCGCTGTACCAGACAGGGGGCAAACTGAAGCTTTCTTT. This encodes CSVAVPDRGQTEAFF.

The J gene is TRBJ2-3, the V gene TRBV4-1; TRBD2 matches at 10 bases. Trimming took 4 bases from V and 4 from J; bases not matched to a gene: 14. The germline CDR1 and CDR2 sequences are MGHRA and YSYEKL. The CDR3 totals 18 residues. Written as DNA, the CDR3 is TGCGCCAGCAGCCCCTCTAGCGGGAGTGGGGTAGGGGCAGATACGCAGTATTTT. This sequence encodes CASSPSSGSGVGADTQYF.